The 25 T cell receptor beta chains in this list originate from one sample, sequenced in a study of human T cells and chemical hapten exposure (dated by TCRdb to about 2021). Library construction relied on RACE. Sequenced on a NextSeq 500. TCRdb cleaned the public reads at Q25 with fastp, built clones with MiXCR and kept in-frame beta chains. Entries that share a CDR3 protein sequence are merged under the most common genes and DNA. The sample yields under 400,000 distinct CDR3 sequences; less than 6.5% were counted once. The ten largest account for approximately 2.8% of the sample. Taken with the paper, the label for time point translates to: pre-sensitization, week 0. According to the study, the label for this sample's treatment or condition signals: therapeutic diphenylcyclopropenone sensitization with weekly scalp DPC. This material consisted of whole blood, taken in connection with sensitization to the hapten diphenylcyclopropenone (DPC). The origin of the receptors is a woman in her forties or fifties with alopecia areata. Some clones in this sample may be carry-over from other donors' samples.

This chain links TRBV3-1 with TRBJ1-5, with D maybe TRBD1 (5 bases). The CDR3 is 16 amino acids. The germline CDR1 and CDR2 sequences are LGHDT and YNNKEL (reference sequence). The germline V and J ends were trimmed by 1 base and 4 bases, with 14 bases remaining between them. The CDR3 loop is CASSQGGGARNQPQHF. CDR3 nucleotide sequence: TGTGCCAGCAGCCAAGGGGGCGGGGCGCGGAATCAGCCCCAGCATTTT.

The chain has TRBV30 and TRBJ2-1; 9 nucleotides agree with TRBD2. This CDR3 is built from 12 residues. The ends lost 2 bases at V and 10 bases at J; junction bases unmatched: 3. CDR1 is GTSNPN, CDR2 SVGIG, per germline (reference sequence). In nucleotides, the CDR3 is TGTGCCTGGAGTATAGCGGGAGACGAGCAGTTCTTC. It yields the protein CAWSIAGDEQFF.

J is TRBJ1-1 and V is TRBV7-8; no clear D. Germline assignment: CDR1 SGHVS and CDR2 FQNEAQ. The ends were cut back, 2 bases at V and 4 bases at J, with 11 bases in the middle. The CDR3 contains 14 residues. The CDR3 DNA reads TGTGCCAGCAGCTTAAATCTGGAGGGCACTGAAGCTTTCTTT. Its protein is CASSLNLEGTEAFF.

The table lists this clonotype with a few counts. J is TRBJ2-7 and V is TRBV12-3 or TRBV12-4; D unresolved. The CDR3 is 15 residues long. V was cut by 1 base and J by 2 bases, with 12 bases left in between. CDR3 loop: CASSLGNPPTYEQYF. Here the CDR3 DNA reads TGTGCCAGCAGTTTAGGCAACCCCCCAACCTACGAGCAGTACTTC.

With regard to this clonotype: Just one base apart from a much larger clone, this may be a read error. As the CDR3 is not closed by the conserved phenylalanine or tryptophan, this likely results from a read error. The chain links TRBV3-1 to TRBJ2-3, with TRBD1 as a possible D gene (5 bases). This CDR3 has 13 residues. V was shortened by 1 base and J by 4 bases, with 6 bases between the two germline ends. Germline lookup yields CDR1 LGHDT and CDR2 YNNKEL (reference sequence). The CDR3 sequence: CASSQGGADTQYL. In DNA, the CDR3 is TGTGCCAGCAGCCAAGGGGGCGCAGATACGCAGTATCTT.

The chain joins TRBV7-9 to TRBJ2-5; 7 bases line up with TRBD1. The CDR3 totals 16 residues. Trimming removed 5 bases from V and 0 bases from J; junction bases left unmatched: 9. Germline-derived CDR1 and CDR2 are SEHNR and FQNEAQ (reference sequence). The CDR3 reads CASSPGTETYQETQYF. The DNA for the CDR3 is TGTGCCAGCAGCCCCGGGACAGAGACGTACCAAGAGACCCAGTACTTC.

This clonotype was recorded at least ten times. The chain carries TRBV3-1 and TRBJ2-7; D unclear. CDR3 length: 14 amino acids. Trimming left V 1 base short and J 2 bases short, with 9 bases between. Germline-derived CDR1 and CDR2 are LGHDT and YNNKEL (reference sequence). The CDR3 region is CASSQVNSPYEQYF. In DNA form, the CDR3 reads TGTGCCAGCAGCCAAGTAAATAGCCCCTACGAGCAGTACTTC.

This chain connects TRBV21-1 to TRBJ2-7; no check of the table's D call, TRBD1, against the DNA was made. TRBV21-1 is a documented pseudogene. The CDR3 length is 13 residues. In DNA, the CDR3 is TGTGCCAGCAGCAAGCGTCCGGGACACGAGCAGTACTTC. Translation: CASSKRPGHEQYF.

Ten or more counts support this clonotype. The chain employs TRBV7-2 and TRBJ2-3; D might be TRBD2 (7 bases). The germline CDR1 and CDR2 sequences are SGHTA and FQGNSA. The CDR3 is 15 amino acids. V lost 5 bases, J lost 8 bases, and 20 bases lay in between. The CDR3 reads CASSGRLGGGGTQYF. The CDR3, as DNA: TGTGCCAGCAGCGGCCGGCTGGGAGGGGGTGGTACGCAGTATTTT. The complete variable domain, with remaining parts taken from reference TRBV7-2 and TRBJ2-3, reads GAGVSQSPSNKVTEKGKDVELRCDPISGHTALYWYRQSLGQGLEFLIYFQGNSAPDKSGLPSDRFSAERTGGSVSTLTIQRTQQEDSAVYLCASSGRLGGGGTQYFGPGTRLTVL.

V gene TRBV5-1 combines with J gene TRBJ2-7; 7 nucleotides align to TRBD2. With 1 base clipped from V and 3 bases from J, the junction kept 7 bases outside the gene matches. From germline, CDR1 is SGHRS and CDR2 YFSETQ. This CDR3 region has 15 residues. Here the CDR3 DNA reads TGCGCCAGCAGCTTGCAGGCGGGCGGGGGCTACGAGCAGTACTTC. Translation gives CASSLQAGGGYEQYF.

This clonotype was counted many times. J is TRBJ2-1 and V is TRBV6-2 or TRBV6-3, with TRBD2 as a possible D gene (5 bases). Trimming shortened V by 2 bases and J by 0 bases, and 11 bases separated the two germline ends. Germline CDR1 and CDR2: MNHEY and SVGEGT. The CDR3 length is 16 residues. The CDR3 sequence: CASSYGRGSSYNEQFF. The CDR3 coding sequence is TGTGCCAGCAGTTACGGGAGAGGTAGCTCCTACAATGAGCAGTTCTTC.

This clonotype was observed at least ten times. The gene calls are TRBV28 and TRBJ2-1; 10 bases fit TRBD2. Germline values: CDR1 MDHEN, CDR2 SYDVKM. The CDR3 contains 14 residues. The trim removed 3 bases at V and 9 bases at J, leaving 5 bases unmatched. The chain's CDR3 is CASSFGTSDGEQFF. The CDR3 DNA reads as TGTGCCAGCAGTTTCGGGACTAGCGACGGTGAGCAGTTCTTC.

V usage is TRBV6-6 and J usage is TRBJ1-5; no definite D call. CDR1 MNHNY and CDR2 SVGAGI come from the germline V gene (reference sequence). The CDR3 has 13 amino acids. Trimming removed 2 bases from V and 4 bases from J, with 6 bases in between. The CDR3 is CASSYVGNQPQHF. The CDR3 DNA sequence: TGTGCCAGCAGTTACGTGGGGAATCAGCCCCAGCATTTT.

The V and J genes are TRBV3-1 and TRBJ1-1, with D maybe TRBD1 (6 bases). Germline loops: CDR1 LGHDT, CDR2 YNNKEL (reference sequence). The ends were cut back, 4 bases at V and 2 bases at J, with 8 bases in the middle. This CDR3 is 13 amino acids long. This chain's CDR3 is CASSRQVNTEAFF. CDR3 nucleotide sequence: TGTGCCAGCAGCCGACAGGTCAACACTGAAGCTTTCTTT.

A few counts support this clonotype. The V and J genes are TRBV14 and TRBJ2-3, with D maybe TRBD1 (5 bases). Germline CDR1 and CDR2: SGHDN and FVKESK. Trimming pared 0 bases from V and 6 bases from J, leaving 10 bases between. CDR3 length: 14 amino acids. The CDR3 is CASSQDQGTDTQYF. CDR3 coding DNA: TGTGCCAGCAGCCAAGATCAGGGAACCGATACGCAGTATTTT.

There are a few counts of this clonotype. V and J are TRBV29-1 and TRBJ1-1; TRBD1 aligns across 7 bases. Germline CDR1 reads SQVTM; CDR2 reads ANQGSEA. J gave up 5 bases and V 7 bases, and 13 bases lay outside the gene matches. The length of the CDR3 is 14 residues. DNA of the CDR3: TGCAGCGGCATCCCAGGGGGGGGGCCGACTGAAGCTTTCTTT. It codes for CSGIPGGGPTEAFF.

The chain's CDR3 is CSAVTGEESPLHF. CDR3 nucleotides: TGCAGTGCTGTGACAGGGGAGGAATCACCCCTCCACTTT. This rearrangement joins TRBV20-1 to TRBJ1-6; 8 nucleotides match TRBD1. The germline CDR1 and CDR2 sequences are DFQATT and SNEGSKA (reference sequence). Germline trimming cut 5 bases from V and 10 bases from J; bases unmatched to any gene: 7. The CDR3 has 13 residues.

The CDR3 sequence: CASTLSGRVKNIQYF. In DNA form, the CDR3 reads TGTGCCAGCACCCTTAGCGGGAGGGTCAAAAACATTCAGTACTTC. The chain employs TRBV12-3 or TRBV12-4 and TRBJ2-4; the match to TRBD2 covers 11 bases. The CDR3 is 15 amino acids. The V gene end was trimmed by 7 bases and the J gene end by 3 bases; junction bases not matched to a gene: 5.

A few counts support this clonotype. The rearrangement joins TRBV27 to TRBJ2-7; 10 bases agree with TRBD2. The CDR3 covers 15 residues. Trimming cost V 4 bases and J 6 bases; bases outside gene matches: 9. CDR1 is MNHEY, CDR2 SMNVEV, per germline (reference sequence). The chain's CDR3 is CASSYLRAGGSEQYF. CDR3 sequence (DNA): TGTGCCAGCAGTTATTTGCGAGCGGGGGGGTCCGAGCAGTACTTC.

This clonotype occurred many times. The chain joins TRBV20-1 to TRBJ2-7; tentative D call: TRBD2 (5 bases). This CDR3 is built from 13 residues. V was pared by 1 base and J by 5 bases, with 12 bases between. CDR1 and CDR2 from the germline V gene are DFQATT and SNEGSKA (reference sequence). The CDR3 region has the DNA TGCAGTGCTAGAGGTTTAGGGCGGGACGAGCAGTACTTC. As protein: CSARGLGRDEQYF.

This clonotype showed up just a few times. V and J are TRBV7-9 and TRBJ2-6; D unresolved. Looked up from germline, CDR1 is SEHNR and CDR2 is FQNEAQ (reference sequence). This CDR3 comprises 13 residues. V was trimmed by 2 bases and J by 8 bases, leaving 7 bases between them. This CDR3 is CASSLTPSNVLTF. The CDR3 DNA reads as TGTGCCAGCAGCTTAACACCTTCCAACGTCCTGACTTTC. Drawing the rest from reference TRBV7-9 and TRBJ2-6, the complete variable domain is DTGVSQNPRHKITKRGQNVTFRCDPISEHNRLYWYRQTLGQGPEFLTYFQNEAQLEKSRLLSDRFSAERPKGSFSTLEIQRTEQGDSAMYLCASSLTPSNVLTFGAGSRLTVL.

This clonotype was recorded a few times. A much larger clone sits a single nucleotide away, making a read error possible. This chain connects TRBV5-1 to TRBJ2-1; a possible D gene is TRBD1 (6 bases). Germline lookup yields CDR1 SGHRS and CDR2 YFSETQ. This CDR3 is built from 15 residues. CDR3 amino acids: CASSSSGTIYSEQFF. CDR3 DNA sequence: TGCGCCAGCAGCTCTTCCGGGACAATCTACAGTGAGCAGTTCTTC.

This rearrangement joins TRBV14 to TRBJ2-5; the D gene could be TRBD1 or TRBD2 (5 bases each). The germline CDR1 and CDR2 sequences are SGHDN and FVKESK. CDR3 length: 15 residues. V dropped 0 bases and J dropped 1 base, with 9 bases sitting between them. Written as DNA, the CDR3 is TGTGCCAGCAGCCAAGATTACGGGGCCCAAGAGACCCAGTACTTC. Translation: CASSQDYGAQETQYF.

This clonotype was observed a handful of times. This chain links TRBV12-3 or TRBV12-4 with TRBJ2-7; 9 bases match TRBD1. V was clipped by 5 bases and J by 2 bases; unmatched bases: 7. The CDR3 has 15 amino acids. Written as DNA, the CDR3 is TGTGCCAGCAGTGAAACAGGGGGCGCGACCTACGAGCAGTACTTC. Amino acid sequence: CASSETGGATYEQYF.

The chain employs TRBV6-6 and TRBJ1-2; D may be TRBD1 (5 bases). The V and J ends lost 4 bases and 4 bases respectively, with 10 bases between them. The CDR3 loop spans 13 amino acids. Germline assignment: CDR1 MNHNY and CDR2 SVGAGI (reference sequence). This chain's CDR3 is CASSWEGSYGYTF. Written as DNA, the CDR3 is TGTGCCAGCAGTTGGGAGGGGTCCTATGGCTACACCTTC.